What follows is one T cell receptor (beta chain) and its context. Its antigen remains unknown. TCRbeta libraries were built with three rounds of nested PCR, modified from ARM-PCR. TCRdb used MiXCR to reprocess the multiplex PCR reads, holding one entry per CDR3 protein. The sample consists of under 250,000 distinct CDR3 sequences, 71% of them appearing once. This sample's RNA came from whole unsorted tissue. Newly diagnosed lung cancer patients had thoracic surgery in China, August–late 2014, without prior chemotherapy. The data originate from a study of tumor and adjacent non-tumor tissue in lung cancer. Whole-study results and caveats: Tumor tissue had significantly higher TCR diversity than normal lung. Normal lung showed higher cumulative top 100 clone frequency than tumor.

The receptor comes from a man in his sixties with non-small cell lung cancer. Material: lung tumor tissue.

The CDR3 nucleotides are TGTGCCAGCATGACCTTACTGATGGGGGGCTACACCTTC. Its translation is CASMTLLMGGYTF. This chain links TRBV11-2 with TRBJ1-2; D remains ambiguous. CDR3 length: 13 residues. V shed 7 bases and J shed 8 bases, with 17 bases lying between them. Germline V gene sequence: CDR1 SGHAT, CDR2 FQNNGV. The full variable domain, in which reference TRBV11-2 and TRBJ1-2 provide the parts outside the CDR3, is EAGVAQSPRYKIIEKRQSVAFWCNPISGHATLYWYQQILGQGPKLLIQFQNNGVVDDSQLPKDRFSAERLKGVDSTLKIQPAKLEDSAVYLCASMTLLMGGYTFGSGTRLTVV.